This T cell receptor beta chain was recovered during a study of beta chain features in type 1 diabetes. Expressed TCRB transcripts were sequenced after all isolated RNA was converted to cDNA. Here immunoSEQ multiplex PCR was the method, and the copy in TCRdb shows in-frame clones only, minus some. This table has a few hundred thousand clones, less than 30% appearing once. Germline V gene data show CDR1 as LNHDA and CDR2 as SQIVND (reference sequence). This CDR3 has 16 residues. Trimming removed 3 bases at V and 10 bases at J, with 22 bases between. In regard to this clone: Antigen unknown.

General study points: Moderately but significantly shorter TCRB CDR3s were found in Type 1 diabetes patients in all four CD4+ subsets.

The sequenced sample consisted of naive CD4+ T cells from blood. The chain recombines TRBV19 with TRBJ2-1; D perhaps matches TRBD2 (6 bases). This sequence originates from a woman aged 25 to 39 with type 1 diabetes. The CDR3 sequence is CASSILSGRRAGEQFF. The CDR3 nucleotides are TGTGCCAGTAGTATCCTTTCTGGGCGGAGGGCCGGGGAGCAGTTCTTC.